This T cell receptor (beta chain) was identified during a study of blood T cells in healthy people across ages. On this clonotype: Its specificity is not known.

Study-wide results and caveats: Across the age range, TCR beta diversity per million T cells fell in a roughly linear way.

Then a second PCR, running about 7 to 11 cycles, was carried out with a sample-barcoded 5' primer and a J-beta primer mix. The template-switch adaptor was a 5' adaptor with 12 random nucleotides. It tagged each cDNA molecule. TCRdb reanalysed the 5' RACE reads using MiXCR and keeps one entry per CDR3 protein. The table has about 970,000 distinct CDR3 sequences, 51% seen once. Donors each provided 9.5 to 10 milliliters of peripheral blood. V was shortened by 7 bases and J by 2 bases, with 23 bases between the two germline ends. The germline V gene has CDR1 SNHLY and CDR2 FYNNEI. This CDR3 contains 17 residues.

The V gene is TRBV2, the J gene TRBJ2-5; TRBD1 or TRBD2 may be the D gene (6 bases each). The TCR comes from a woman aged 60-70 years in good health. The specimen was blood. CDR3 amino acids: CASIKNGPRRGQETQYF. CDR3 nucleotides: TGTGCCAGCATCAAGAACGGACCGCGGAGGGGGCAAGAGACCCAGTACTTC. The full variable domain, rest sourced from reference TRBV2 and TRBJ2-5, is EPEVTQTPSHQVTQMGQEVILRCVPISNHLYFYWYRQILGQKVEFLVSFYNNEISEKSEIFDDQFSVERPDGSNFTLKIRSTKLEDSAMYFCASIKNGPRRGQETQYFGPGTRLLVL.